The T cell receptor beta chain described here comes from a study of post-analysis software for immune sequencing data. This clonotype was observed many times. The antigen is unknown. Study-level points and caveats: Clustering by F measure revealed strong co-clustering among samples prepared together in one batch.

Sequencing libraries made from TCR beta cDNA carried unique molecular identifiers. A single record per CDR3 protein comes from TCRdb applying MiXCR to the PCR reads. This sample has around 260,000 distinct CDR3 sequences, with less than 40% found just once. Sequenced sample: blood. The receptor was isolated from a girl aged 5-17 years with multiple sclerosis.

The CDR3 here is CASSFSGEETQYF. CDR3 nucleotides: TGTGCCAGCAGTTTTAGCGGGGAAGAGACCCAGTACTTC. The V and J genes are TRBV28 and TRBJ2-5; 8 bases match TRBD2. The CDR3 totals 13 residues. The germline V gene has CDR1 MDHEN and CDR2 SYDVKM. The trim removed 3 bases at V and 3 bases at J, leaving 0 bases unmatched.